Detailed here is one TCR beta chain. Sequencing of TCR beta was undertaken in CD8+ and CD4+ T cells derived from blood. An input of about 0.45 to 1 ug of RNA was subjected to reverse transcription using random hexamers. With immunoSEQ multiplex PCR, TCR beta CDR3 was amplified across 54 Vbeta and 13 Jbeta. MiXCR was run by TCRdb on the immunoSEQ multiplex PCR reads, yielding one entry per CDR3 protein. The sample has some 250,000 distinct CDR3 sequences, 90% to 96% seen once. These data belong to a study of CD8 T cells in Susac syndrome. This sequence originates from a human donor with Susac syndrome. Sequenced sample: CD4+ T cells from PBMCs.

The CDR3, as DNA: TGCAGCGTTGACCCTAGAGGCTCCTACAATGAGCAGTTCTTC. Its protein product is CSVDPRGSYNEQFF. J is TRBJ2-1 and V is TRBV29-1; D gene ambiguous. There are 14 residues in the CDR3. Trimming took 3 bases from V and 0 from J, leaving 9 bases between them. The germline V gene encodes CDR1 SQVTM and CDR2 ANQGSEA.